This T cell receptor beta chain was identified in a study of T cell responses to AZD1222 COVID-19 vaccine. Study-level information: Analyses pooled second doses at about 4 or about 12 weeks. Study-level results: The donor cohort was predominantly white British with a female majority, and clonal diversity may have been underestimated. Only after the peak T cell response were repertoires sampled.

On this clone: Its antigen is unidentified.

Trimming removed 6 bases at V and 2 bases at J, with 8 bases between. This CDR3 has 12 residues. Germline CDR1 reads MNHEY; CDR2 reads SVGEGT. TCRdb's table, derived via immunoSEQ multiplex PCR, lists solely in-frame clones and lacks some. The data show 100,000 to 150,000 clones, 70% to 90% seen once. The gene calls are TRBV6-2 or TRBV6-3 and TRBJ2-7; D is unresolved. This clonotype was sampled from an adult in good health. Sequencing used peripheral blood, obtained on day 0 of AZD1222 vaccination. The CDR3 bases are TGTGCCAGCAGCCTTGACGCCTACGAGCAGTACTTC. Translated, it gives CASSLDAYEQYF.